The TCR beta chain described here comes from a study of control samples from healthy donors and cancer patients. CDR3 length equals 16 residues. From germline, CDR1 is LGHNA and CDR2 YNFKEQ. With V trimmed by 0 bases and J by 2 bases, 6 bases remained unmatched. Repertoires were generated with immunoSEQ multiplex PCR, while TCRdb's copy carries only in-frame clones and drops some. The sample shows over 200,000 clones, roughly 80% of them seen only once. This TCR was sampled from an older woman with lung cancer. Sequencing used PBMCs. V usage is TRBV4-2 and J usage is TRBJ2-7; 8 positions match TRBD2. The CDR3 loop reads CASSQEATGGPYEQYF. CDR3 DNA sequence: TGTGCCAGCAGCCAAGAAGCGACGGGAGGGCCCTACGAGCAGTACTTC.